One sample yielded the 26 T cell receptor beta chains listed below, sequenced in a study of T cell repertoires in cytomegalovirus infection. TCRdb used MiXCR to reprocess the reads, holding one entry per CDR3 protein. There are just under 300,000 distinct CDR3 sequences in the sample; about 9.2% occur only once, and 2% to 3% lies in the top ten. Specimen: PBMCs. The origin of the receptors is a human donor in good health (CMV status not recorded). Some clones in this sample may be carry-over from other donors' samples.

This clonotype was recorded at least ten times. The chain employs TRBV7-6 and TRBJ1-3; D unresolved. CDR3 length: 16 residues. V was clipped by 5 bases and J by 0 bases, with 14 bases between them. CDR1 and CDR2 from the germline V gene are SGHVS and FNYEAQ. For the CDR3, the DNA is TGTGCCAGCAGCACAAGAGACGGGAGCTCTGGAAACACCATATATTTT. Residues: CASSTRDGSSGNTIYF.

This clonotype was picked up a small number of times. The chain employs TRBV5-6 and TRBJ1-2, with TRBD1 matching 11 bases. This CDR3 has 17 amino acids. V trimming: 3 bases; J trimming: 4 bases; junction bases outside the gene matches: 11. CDR1 is SGHDT and CDR2 is YYEEEE in the germline V gene. The DNA for the CDR3 is TGTGCCAGCAGCTACAACTATCGGACAGGGGGCCTCTATGGCTACACCTTC. Translating it yields CASSYNYRTGGLYGYTF.

Turning to this clonotype: Since a much larger clone is just one base distant, this may be a read error. The rearrangement uses TRBV28 and TRBJ1-5, with a weak D call TRBD1 (5 bases). There are 12 residues in the CDR3. Germline loops: CDR1 MDHEN, CDR2 SYDVKM. The CDR3: CVSTRAQQPQHF. CDR3 DNA sequence: TGTGTCAGCACCAGGGCCCAACAGCCCCAGCATTTT. The full variable domain, in which reference TRBV28 and TRBJ1-5 provide the parts outside the CDR3, is DVKVTQSSRYLVKRTGEKVFLECVQDMDHENMFWYRQDPGLGLRLIYFSYDVKMKEKGDIPEGYSVSREKKERFSLILESASTNQTSMYLCVSTRAQQPQHFGDGTRLSIL.

There are many counts of this clonotype. The CDR3 loop is CASTSAGTGKTGELFF. The CDR3 DNA reads TGTGCCAGCACCTCAGCCGGGACAGGGAAAACCGGGGAGCTGTTTTTT. The rearrangement joins TRBV28 to TRBJ2-2; 9 nucleotides agree with TRBD1. Germline values: CDR1 MDHEN, CDR2 SYDVKM. The V gene end was trimmed by 7 bases and the J gene end by 5 bases; junction bases not matched to a gene: 11. The CDR3 runs 16 residues.

Of note for this clonotype: The junction departs from germline at one end; a sequencing error may be responsible. V and J are TRBV5-6 and TRBJ1-1, with D possibly matching TRBD1 (6 bases). The CDR3 is 15 amino acids. The germline V gene has CDR1 SGHDT and CDR2 YYEEEE. This CDR3 reads CASILRGVGTGEAFF. The CDR3 DNA reads as TGTGCCAGCATCTTGAGGGGGGTTGGTACAGGTGAAGCTTTCTTT.

The chain links TRBV5-1 to TRBJ1-5; D gene uncertain. The CDR3 has 14 amino acids. Trimming took off 1 base at V and 2 bases at J, with 7 bases between the two ends. Per germline, CDR1 SGHRS and CDR2 YFSETQ. As DNA, the CDR3 is TGCGCCAGCAGCTTGTTTGGCGGCAATCAGCCCCAGCATTTT. It yields the protein CASSLFGGNQPQHF.

This chain joins TRBV10-3 and TRBJ2-5, with a tentative D call TRBD2 (6 bases). The CDR3 contains 14 residues. Germline V gives CDR1 ENHRY, CDR2 SYGVKD. V was pared by 4 bases and J by 3 bases, with 12 bases between. In DNA, the CDR3 is TGTGCCATCAGTGTGAATGCGGGGAAAGAGACCCAGTACTTC. This encodes CAISVNAGKETQYF.

This clonotype was seen more than once but under ten times. The genes are TRBV6-1 and TRBJ2-7; 11 bases agree with TRBD1. The CDR3 runs 15 residues. The V gene end was trimmed by 6 bases and the J gene end by 3 bases; junction bases not matched to a gene: 7. CDR1 is MNHNS and CDR2 is SASEGT in the germline V gene. The CDR3: CASRTGTGGIYEQYF. DNA of the CDR3: TGTGCCAGCAGAACCGGGACAGGGGGGATCTACGAGCAGTACTTC.

This clonotype was seen ten or more times. The chain uses TRBV7-2 and TRBJ1-5, with D unclear. Germline assignment: CDR1 SGHTA and CDR2 FQGNSA. The CDR3 covers 14 residues. V gave up 1 base and J gave up 7 bases, with 11 bases separating them. This CDR3 is CASSLGQPPQPQHF. In DNA, the CDR3 is TGTGCCAGCAGCTTAGGCCAGCCCCCGCAGCCCCAGCATTTT.

This clonotype was seen many times. This chain connects TRBV7-6 to TRBJ2-5; D uncertain. Trimming stripped 5 bases from V and 5 bases from J, with 18 bases between. Germline lookup yields CDR1 SGHVS and CDR2 FNYEAQ. The CDR3 runs to 15 residues. This CDR3 is CASSPRLKKLETQYF. CDR3 nucleotide sequence: TGTGCCAGCAGCCCTAGACTTAAAAAGTTGGAGACCCAGTACTTC.

This clonotype has at least ten counts. The V call is TRBV7-2, the J call TRBJ2-2; 11 nucleotides match TRBD2. The V and J ends lost 4 bases and 0 bases, in that order; junction bases with no gene match: 7. Germline loops: CDR1 SGHTA, CDR2 FQGNSA. The CDR3 loop spans 18 amino acids. CDR3 DNA: TGTGCCAGCAGCTCGCAGGGACTAGCGGTTTCGAACACCGGGGAGCTGTTTTTT. Translating it yields CASSSQGLAVSNTGELFF.

This clonotype was observed at least ten times. The CDR3 DNA sequence: TGTGCCAGCAGGGGTTCCTCGGGGGACAGGGTCGGCTACACCTTC. It yields the protein CASRGSSGDRVGYTF. The chain is built from TRBV12-3 or TRBV12-4 and TRBJ1-2, with TRBD1 identical over 9 bases. V trimming: 6 bases; J trimming: 8 bases; junction bases outside the gene matches: 13. The CDR3 extends over 15 amino acids.

This clonotype appeared many times. The chain carries TRBV7-2 and TRBJ1-5; D is possibly TRBD1 (6 bases). From germline, CDR1 is SGHTA and CDR2 FQGNSA. The CDR3 loop spans 14 amino acids. Trimming removed 4 bases at V and 6 bases at J, with 13 bases between. Written as DNA, the CDR3 is TGTGCCAGCAGCTCAAGGGGGGCCGCTCAGCCCCAGCATTTT. It is translated as CASSSRGAAQPQHF. Supplemented by reference TRBV7-2 and TRBJ1-5, the full variable domain reads GAGVSQSPSNKVTEKGKDVELRCDPISGHTALYWYRQSLGQGLEFLIYFQGNSAPDKSGLPSDRFSAERTGGSVSTLTIQRTQQEDSAVYLCASSSRGAAQPQHFGDGTRLSIL.

This clonotype was seen many times. The chain uses TRBV6-4 and TRBJ2-1, with 15 bases aligning to TRBD2. With 4 bases clipped from V and 2 bases from J, the junction kept 0 bases outside the gene matches. Germline V gene lookup returns CDR1 MRHNA and CDR2 SNTAGT. CDR3 length: 16 residues. CDR3 region: CASSGTSGGAYNEQFF. CDR3 nucleotides: TGTGCCAGCAGTGGGACTAGCGGGGGGGCCTACAATGAGCAGTTCTTC.

This chain links TRBV6-5 with TRBJ2-7; D gene uncertain. The CDR3 consists of 15 residues. V was trimmed by 0 bases and J by 3 bases, leaving 12 bases between them. Germline CDR1 and CDR2: MNHEY and SVGAGI. Here the CDR3 reads CASSYSAVSHYEQYF. The CDR3 region has the DNA TGTGCCAGCAGTTACTCTGCAGTATCTCACTACGAGCAGTACTTC.

This clonotype was picked up many times. The chain recombines TRBV7-2 with TRBJ2-1; 10 bases map to TRBD2. This CDR3 spans 15 amino acids. J gave up 9 bases and V 4 bases, and 9 bases lay outside the gene matches. Germline V gene lookup returns CDR1 SGHTA and CDR2 FQGNSA. CDR3 sequence reads: CASSWSGGAIGEQFF. The CDR3 region has the DNA TGTGCCAGCAGCTGGAGCGGGGGGGCCATCGGTGAGCAGTTCTTC.

This chain uses TRBV29-1 with TRBJ2-5; 10 bases fit TRBD2. Germline V gene data show CDR1 as SQVTM and CDR2 as ANQGSEA. This CDR3 has 15 amino acids. V lost 2 bases to trimming and J lost 1 base; unmatched junction nucleotides: 4. Here the CDR3 DNA reads TGCAGCGTTGAAACCCAGCGGGGGGGCCAAGAGACCCAGTACTTC. Encoded protein: CSVETQRGGQETQYF.

This clonotype was counted once. This chain connects TRBV5-1 to TRBJ2-2; 7 bases fit TRBD1. CDR1 is SGHRS, CDR2 YFSETQ, per germline. After removal of 4 bases from V and 0 bases from J, the junction contained 6 bases not matched to a gene. The CDR3 is 16 amino acids. Here the CDR3 reads CASSRSGTANTGELFF. The CDR3 DNA is TGCGCCAGCAGCAGGTCCGGGACAGCGAACACCGGGGAGCTGTTTTTT.

This clonotype was seen repeatedly, ten times or more. This rearrangement joins TRBV7-4 to TRBJ1-5, with D hard to call. Trimming stripped 5 bases from V and 9 bases from J, with 20 bases between. CDR3 length: 15 amino acids. Per the germline V gene, CDR1 is SGHVT and CDR2 is SQSDAQ. Written as DNA, the CDR3 is TGTGCCAGCAGCCCCGAGGCCCCGAGGATATGGCCCCAGCATTTT. The encoded protein is CASSPEAPRIWPQHF.

This clonotype was detected only a few times. The genes are TRBV20-1 and TRBJ1-6; the match to TRBD1 covers 7 bases. Germline V lookup: CDR1 DFQATT, CDR2 SNEGSKA (reference sequence). V was pared by 3 bases and J by 7 bases, with 12 bases of the junction left unmatched. The length of the CDR3 is 16 residues. The CDR3 loop reads CSARASGGERNSPLHF. For the CDR3, the DNA is TGCAGTGCTAGGGCCTCAGGGGGGGAGCGCAATTCACCCCTCCACTTT.

This clonotype was seen ten or more times. The J gene is TRBJ2-1, the V gene TRBV10-3; TRBD1 matches 7 bases. Trimming removed 3 bases from V and 4 bases from J; junction bases left unmatched: 6. CDR3 length equals 15 residues. CDR1 and CDR2 (germline): ENHRY, SYGVKD. The CDR3 DNA reads as TGTGCCATCAGTGATCGACAGGGAATATACAATGAGCAGTTCTTC. Its protein is CAISDRQGIYNEQFF.

Ten or more counts support this clonotype. The V gene is TRBV12-3 or TRBV12-4, the J gene TRBJ1-5; D perhaps matches TRBD1 (5 bases). The V end was cut by 6 bases, the J end by 9 bases, with 18 bases between. CDR3 length: 14 residues. The chain's CDR3 is CASSLQGGSVPQHF. DNA for the CDR3: TGTGCCAGCAGCCTTCAGGGAGGGTCAGTGCCCCAGCATTTT.

Ten or more counts support this clonotype. The V call is TRBV6-2 or TRBV6-3, the J call TRBJ1-1; D not resolved. The V gene lost 2 bases and the J gene lost 0 bases, with 10 bases spanning the gap. Germline CDR1 is MNHEY and CDR2 is SVGEGT. CDR3 length: 15 amino acids. The CDR3 coding sequence is TGTGCCAGCAGTTACCTAGCAGGTCTGAACACTGAAGCTTTCTTT. Translated, it gives CASSYLAGLNTEAFF.

This chain connects TRBV5-1 to TRBJ2-7; 7 nucleotides line up with TRBD1. Trimming at V came to 3 bases and at J to 4 bases, leaving 7 bases not matched to a gene. Germline V lookup: CDR1 SGHRS, CDR2 YFSETQ. There are 14 residues in the CDR3. The CDR3 spells CASSSTGYAYEQYF. DNA of the CDR3: TGCGCCAGCAGCTCGACAGGGTACGCGTACGAGCAGTACTTC.

This clonotype was found many times. V gene TRBV7-2 combines with J gene TRBJ2-1, with D hard to call. V was cut by 5 bases and J by 2 bases, with 7 bases left in between. This CDR3 is 13 amino acids long. The germline gives CDR1 SGHTA, CDR2 FQGNSA. Written as DNA, the CDR3 is TGTGCCAGCAGCCCCACGGCCTACAATGAGCAGTTCTTC. This gives the protein CASSPTAYNEQFF.

This clonotype was picked up many times. The V call is TRBV13, the J call TRBJ2-1, with TRBD1 matching over 7 bases. The CDR3 contains 19 residues. Germline-derived CDR1 and CDR2 are PRHDT and FYEKMQ (reference sequence). Trimming took 5 bases from V and 1 from J; bases not matched to a gene: 17. Written as DNA, the CDR3 is TGTGCCAGCAGCCCTCGAGACAGGGCCCGTAGTTGGTCCTACAATGAGCAGTTCTTC. Protein sequence: CASSPRDRARSWSYNEQFF.